The text below deals with one T cell receptor beta chain. Its binding antigen is unknown. Base qualities are not recorded, but no much larger clone differs from it by a single base. The germline V gene provides CDR1 MGHRA and CDR2 YSYEKL. Spanning cysteine to phenylalanine, the CDR3 consists of 14 amino acids. Solely the CDR3 DNA is kept, with 42 bases framed from the first base. Trimming at the junction amounts to 4 bases on V and 4 bases on J, and the germline ends lie 13 bases apart. TCRbeta CDR3 regions were amplified from genomic DNA by means of the immunoSEQ Assay, a bias-controlled multiplex PCR. In the paper's pipeline: The number of nucleated cells in each sample was estimated by amplification of reference gene primers within the assay. To quantify the absolute abundance of each unique TCRbeta CDR3 rearrangement, sequence reads were collapsed and filtered. For each sample, productive Simpson clonality was calculated by taking the square root of Simpson's diversity index across productive rearrangements. Here the immuneACCESS table is served through TCRdb, limited to in-frame sequences with V and J called. Missing clones are a known gap in these copies; in checked studies unresolved V genes cover under half, and the rest lacks a known reason. V and J calls and clone size follow that table, whereas D and trimming were derived from the DNA. The sample contains more than 300,000 clones, about 92% of them found a single time. The top ten hold approximately 17% of the sample.

The entry originates in a study of blood T cell repertoires in COVID-19 (dated by TCRdb to the early 2020s). Background for the entire study: Collaborator samples came from the United States, Italy and Spain and covered acute and convalescent phases of COVID-19. The repertoires were made available in a free public database intended to serve as a resource for research on the immune response to SARS-CoV-2. The dataset comprised deeply sampled blood TCRbeta repertoires from subjects exposed to, actively infected with, or recovered from COVID-19. The material from the prospective study consisted of cDNA or gDNA derived from T cells, B-cell-depleted T cells, or PBMCs. The samples were drawn from two sources: the first 160 participants of the ongoing ImmuneRACE study, and 950 to 1,500 subjects contributed by 6 global collaborators. Sample metadata almost always included a de-identified subject ID, COVID-19 status, age in years and sex. Where available, HLA class I and class II types were taken from metadata supplied by the sample provider and were not determined by assay-based typing.

Overall study outcomes, separate from this receptor: The quantity of clinical and demographic metadata differed by source and by participant and was supplied without curation.

Participants in the prospective study were enrolled through a virtual design, were aged 18 to 89 years, and lived in under 25 United States geographic areas. To assign participants to cohorts, the prospective study relied on clinical history that participants themselves reported in a screening survey and a study questionnaire. Recovered participants in ImmuneRACE Cohort 3 were defined by two consecutive negative NP/OP PCR tests, clearance by a healthcare professional, or resolution of symptoms. In the prospective study, whole blood, serum and a nasopharyngeal or oropharyngeal swab were collected from each participant by mobile phlebotomists. Additional blood draws and questionnaires over a 2-month period could optionally be provided by prospective study participants. Blood samples from the prospective study were shipped frozen or at room temperature prior to DNA extraction.

The sequence derives from a woman in her twenties or thirties who had recovered from COVID-19. Source material: PBMCs or T cells enriched from blood (not recorded which). The receptor chain draws on TRBV4-1 and TRBJ1-2; the D gene is perhaps TRBD1, from 6 matching bases. The DNA sequence reads TGCGCCAGCAGCCGGAACTCAGGGGTCTATGGCTACACCTTC. Its translation reads: CASSRNSGVYGYTF.